This record concerns one T cell receptor beta chain sequence. Clones were sequenced by immunoSEQ multiplex PCR, and TCRdb holds only the in-frame ones, with some missing. The sample has fewer than 35,000 clones; under 95% are singletons. There are 16 residues in the CDR3. The V and J ends lost 2 bases and 5 bases, in that order; junction bases with no gene match: 8. Germline loops: CDR1 MNHEY, CDR2 SMNVEV (reference sequence). These data come from a study of PD-1 blockade in classical Hodgkin lymphoma. Time point reported: newly diagnosed, previously untreated cHL patient sample. The sequence was obtained from a human donor with classical Hodgkin lymphoma. Material: peripheral blood mononuclear cells (PBMCs). The chain recombines TRBV27 with TRBJ2-7; 11 nucleotides match TRBD1. DNA of the CDR3: TGTGCCAGCAGTTTAATCCCGGGACAGGGGGTCGACGAGCAGTACTTC. This encodes CASSLIPGQGVDEQYF.